One and the same sample provided the 31 T cell receptor beta chains below, sequenced in a study of blood T cell repertoires in COVID-19. Sequenced by immunoSEQ multiplex PCR; TCRdb stores in-frame clones only, minus some. The data hold some 230,000 clones, with about 88% observed a single time. The source material was peripheral blood. These receptors all come from a woman aged 45-65 years with COVID-19, enrolled during active disease.

This sequence joins TRBV23-1 and TRBJ2-7, with TRBD1 identical over 8 bases. TRBV23-1 is known as an ORF, though its function is uncertain. J gave up 6 bases and V 6 bases, and 19 bases lay outside the gene matches. CDR3 size: 17 residues. The DNA of the CDR3 is TGCGCCAGCAGCCTGGGGGAGAGGACAGGGTCCCGGTTCGAGCAGTACGTC. It encodes CASSLGERTGSRFEQYV.

This rearrangement joins TRBV30 to TRBJ2-2; the D gene is possibly TRBD1 (6 bases). V lost 4 bases, J lost 0 bases, and 12 bases lay in between. Germline loops: CDR1 GTSNPN, CDR2 SVGIG (reference sequence). CDR3 length: 15 amino acids. In DNA, the CDR3 is TGTGCCTGGAAGGGCACAGGGACGAACACCGGGGAGCTGTTTTTT. As protein: CAWKGTGTNTGELFF.

The chain combines TRBV30 with TRBJ1-5, with D maybe TRBD1 (6 bases). The V end was cut by 0 bases, the J end by 6 bases, with 15 bases between. The CDR3 contains 15 residues. Per the germline V gene, CDR1 is GTSNPN and CDR2 is SVGIG (reference sequence). For the CDR3, the DNA is TGTGCCTGGAGTGTAAAAGACAGGATCATTCAGCCCCAGCATTTT. Translated, it gives CAWSVKDRIIQPQHF.

The chain couples TRBV20-1 to TRBJ2-5; no firm D call. V was pared by 3 bases and J by 4 bases, with 9 bases between. Germline V gives CDR1 DFQATT, CDR2 SNEGSKA (reference sequence). This CDR3 spans 12 amino acids. DNA for the CDR3: TGCAGTGCTAGTCGGCTAGGAGAGACCCAGTACTTC. Its translation is CSASRLGETQYF.

The gene calls are TRBV10-2 and TRBJ1-2; 7 positions match TRBD1. CDR1 is WSHSY and CDR2 is SAAADI in the germline V gene. The CDR3 covers 14 residues. After removal of 10 bases from V and 3 bases from J, the junction contained 11 bases not matched to a gene. The CDR3 reads CATTLQGDDYGYTF. The CDR3, as DNA: TGCGCCACTACTCTTCAGGGGGATGACTATGGCTACACCTTC.

This clone was detected only once. The genes are TRBV9 and TRBJ1-2, with no clear D. The CDR3 spans 14 residues. The V gene lost 6 bases and the J gene lost 1 base, with 13 bases spanning the gap. Germline V gene lookup returns CDR1 SGDLS and CDR2 YYNGEE. The CDR3 here is CASKGSGRNYGYTF. The CDR3 DNA sequence: TGTGCCAGCAAAGGGAGTGGGCGTAACTATGGCTACACCTTC.

The chain combines TRBV5-1 with TRBJ1-2, with D tentatively TRBD1 (6 bases). CDR3 length: 15 residues. V was trimmed by 4 bases and J by 7 bases, leaving 20 bases between them. Germline V gives CDR1 SGHRS, CDR2 YFSETQ. The CDR3: CASSALDSSGGGYTF. The CDR3 coding sequence is TGCGCCAGCAGCGCGTTGGACAGTTCCGGCGGTGGCTACACCTTC.

The rearrangement uses TRBV28 and TRBJ1-1; TRBD1 is a possible D gene (6 bases). The CDR3 extends over 12 amino acids. Germline CDR1 reads MDHEN; CDR2 reads SYDVKM. The ends were cut back, 7 bases at V and 3 bases at J, with 9 bases in the middle. CDR3 bases: TGTGCCAGCACTGACAGGCACACTGAAGCTTTCTTT. As protein: CASTDRHTEAFF.

This chain connects TRBV24-1 to TRBJ1-1; no firm D call. Germline V CDR1 and CDR2: KGHDR, SFDVKD. Trimming pared 9 bases from V and 10 bases from J, leaving 20 bases between. This CDR3 has 13 amino acids. The CDR3 sequence: CATRQELNSVAFF. The CDR3 region has the DNA TGTGCCACCCGACAAGAGCTGAACTCTGTAGCTTTCTTT.

The CDR3 region is CASSWGQGVQPQHF. DNA of the CDR3: TGTGCCAGTAGTTGGGGACAGGGCGTTCAGCCCCAGCATTTT. The chain is built from TRBV19 and TRBJ1-5; TRBD1 matches at 9 bases. This CDR3 is built from 14 residues. CDR1 is LNHDA and CDR2 is SQIVND in the germline V gene (reference sequence). The ends lost 5 bases at V and 6 bases at J; junction bases unmatched: 5.

The chain is built from TRBV7-8 and TRBJ2-7, with D possibly TRBD2 on 6 matching bases. The CDR3 covers 16 residues. Germline V gene data show CDR1 as SGHVS and CDR2 as FQNEAQ. V was cut by 1 base and J by 2 bases, with 15 bases left in between. The CDR3 sequence is CASSLVSMGTPYEQYF. The DNA for the CDR3 is TGTGCCAGCAGCTTAGTCTCCATGGGGACTCCCTACGAGCAGTACTTC.

The chain has TRBV27 and TRBJ2-1; D is unclear. The CDR3 contains 11 residues. The V and J ends lost 6 bases and 12 bases respectively, with 12 bases between them. In germline, CDR1 is MNHEY, CDR2 SMNVEV (reference sequence). The CDR3 sequence: CASRPCTRQFF. For the CDR3, the DNA is TGTGCCAGCAGACCGTGCACCAGGCAGTTCTTC.

This chain joins TRBV7-2 and TRBJ1-2, with 9 nucleotides matching TRBD1. Germline trimming cut 5 bases from V and 9 bases from J; bases unmatched to any gene: 13. This CDR3 region has 15 residues. Germline CDR1 reads SGHTA; CDR2 reads FQGNSA. The CDR3 loop reads CASSQTGTGSKSYTF. The CDR3 DNA reads TGTGCCAGCAGCCAAACCGGGACAGGGAGTAAAAGCTACACCTTC.

This chain links TRBV12-5 with TRBJ1-1; D is uncertain. Germline assignment: CDR1 LGHNT and CDR2 FRNRAP. The length of the CDR3 is 13 residues. Trimming cost V 0 bases and J 14 bases, with 16 bases left between them. The CDR3 DNA reads TGTGCTAGTGGTTTGGTCCCGACCGCGGTAGCGTTCTTT. This encodes CASGLVPTAVAFF.

The chain employs TRBV19 and TRBJ2-1; 10 nucleotides match TRBD2. Germline CDR1 LNHDA, CDR2 SQIVND (reference sequence). The CDR3 has 15 amino acids. V trimming: 5 bases; J trimming: 4 bases; junction bases outside the gene matches: 5. Here the CDR3 reads CASSLALAGYNEQFF. Here the CDR3 DNA reads TGTGCCAGTAGTCTAGCACTAGCGGGGTACAATGAGCAGTTCTTC.

The V call is TRBV28, the J call TRBJ1-2; TRBD1 matches 8 bases. The CDR3 runs 15 residues. Unmatched junction bases numbered 7, after V lost 2 bases and J lost 5 bases. Germline CDR1 is MDHEN and CDR2 is SYDVKM. The CDR3 nucleotides are TGTGCCAGCAGTTTAAGGTCGACAGGGGAATATGGCTACACCTTC. It codes for CASSLRSTGEYGYTF.

This chain links TRBV6-1 with TRBJ2-5; 10 bases map to TRBD2. The junction had 5 bases not matched to a gene; V was cut back by 2 bases and J by 5 bases. This CDR3 comprises 15 residues. CDR1 and CDR2 from the germline V gene are MNHNS and SASEGT. The CDR3 DNA follows: TGTGCCAGCAGTGAAATCAGCGGGGGGGCTGAGACCCAGTACTTC. Protein: CASSEISGGAETQYF.

This clone was recorded only once. The chain recombines TRBV9 with TRBJ1-1, with TRBD1 as a possible D gene (5 bases). This CDR3 region has 14 residues. CDR1 is SGDLS, CDR2 YYNGEE, per germline. V lost 4 bases and J lost 3, with 13 bases in between. The CDR3 DNA reads as TGTGCCAGCAGCCCTCCTTGGGGGGACACTGAAGCTTTCTTT. It is translated as CASSPPWGDTEAFF.

The CDR3 is CASGRNTGELFF. Here the CDR3 DNA reads TGCGCCAGCGGGCGGAACACCGGGGAGCTGTTTTTT. V and J are TRBV10-1 and TRBJ2-2; D is unresolved. V was cut by 8 bases and J by 1 base, with 5 bases left in between. In germline, CDR1 is WNHNN, CDR2 SYGVQD (reference sequence). The CDR3 consists of 12 residues.

The chain links TRBV10-2 to TRBJ1-2, with D uncertain. The CDR3 has 12 amino acids. Germline CDR1 is WSHSY and CDR2 is SAAADI. The V end lost 3 bases, the J end lost 4 bases, and 6 bases lay between the germline ends. The chain's CDR3 is CASSDQFYGYTF. The CDR3 region has the DNA TGCGCCAGCAGTGATCAGTTCTATGGCTACACCTTC.

CDR3 in amino acids: CATLGSESPLHF. The DNA for the CDR3 is TGTGCCACCCTCGGGTCCGAATCACCCCTCCACTTT. The V call is TRBV15, the J call TRBJ1-6, with D unresolved. CDR1 and CDR2 (germline): LNHNV, YYDKDF (reference sequence). Trimming removed 8 bases from V and 10 bases from J, with 12 bases in between. The CDR3 is 12 residues long.

This clone has only a few counts. V is TRBV5-1 and J is TRBJ2-7, with D possibly being TRBD2 (6 bases). The CDR3 length is 15 residues. V shed 7 bases and J shed 6 bases, with 23 bases lying between them. CDR1 SGHRS and CDR2 YFSETQ come from the germline V gene. The CDR3 DNA reads as TGCGCCAGCTCCTCCGCCCGGGACTCGAGTTCCGAGCAGTACTTC. Amino acids: CASSSARDSSSEQYF. Drawing the rest from reference TRBV5-1 and TRBJ2-7, the complete variable domain is KAGVTQTPRYLIKTRGQQVTLSCSPISGHRSVSWYQQTPGQGLQFLFEYFSETQRNKGNFPGRFSGRQFSNSRSEMNVSTLELGDSALYLCASSSARDSSSEQYFGPGTRLTVT.

J is TRBJ2-3 and V is TRBV9, with a tentative D call TRBD1 (5 bases). Germline lookup yields CDR1 SGDLS and CDR2 YYNGEE. This CDR3 has 13 residues. V was pared by 0 bases and J by 3 bases, with 5 bases between. The CDR3 DNA sequence: TGTGCCAGCAGCGTAGCAGGGACAGATACGCAGTATTTT. Translation gives CASSVAGTDTQYF.

CDR3 nucleotides: TGTGCCACCCTCGGAGAGGCGGCTGAGCAGTTCTTC. Amino acid sequence: CATLGEAAEQFF. J is TRBJ2-1 and V is TRBV24-1; D remains ambiguous. Germline V gene sequence: CDR1 KGHDR, CDR2 SFDVKD. Trimming took off 9 bases at V and 9 bases at J, with 14 bases between the two ends. This CDR3 comprises 12 residues.

The rearrangement links TRBV19 to TRBJ2-3; 8 positions match TRBD2. This CDR3 contains 15 residues. From germline, CDR1 is LNHDA and CDR2 SQIVND (reference sequence). The J segment lost 3 bases and the V segment lost 4 bases, leaving 6 bases of the junction unmatched. CDR3 in amino acids: CASSTDSGVTDTQYF. CDR3 nucleotides: TGTGCCAGTAGTACGGATAGCGGGGTGACAGATACGCAGTATTTT.

V and J are TRBV4-1 and TRBJ2-3, with D possibly matching TRBD2 (6 bases). The CDR3 covers 14 residues. Germline V lookup: CDR1 MGHRA, CDR2 YSYEKL. Trimming left V 2 bases short and J 3 bases short, with 9 bases between. Here the CDR3 reads CASSQSRGTDTQYF. The CDR3 region has the DNA TGCGCCAGCAGCCAATCCCGGGGGACAGATACGCAGTATTTT.

This rearrangement joins TRBV12-3 or TRBV12-4 to TRBJ1-1, with D tentatively TRBD1 (6 bases). Trimming shortened V by 6 bases and J by 11 bases, and 19 bases separated the two germline ends. There are 13 residues in the CDR3. DNA for the CDR3: TGTGCCAGCAGCCCTGACAGGAACCCTGGGGCTTTCTTT. As protein: CASSPDRNPGAFF.

The chain recombines TRBV5-8 with TRBJ1-1; the match to TRBD1 covers 7 bases. The CDR3 loop spans 14 amino acids. With 5 bases clipped from V and 5 bases from J, the junction kept 9 bases outside the gene matches. In germline, CDR1 is SGHTS, CDR2 YDEGEE. The CDR3 loop is CASRRPTGRTEAFF. CDR3 bases: TGTGCCAGCAGACGCCCGACAGGGAGGACTGAAGCTTTCTTT.

The gene calls are TRBV11-2 and TRBJ2-7; D perhaps matches TRBD1 (5 bases). This CDR3 region has 15 residues. The V gene's germline CDR1 is SGHAT and CDR2 FQNNGV. Trimming pared 3 bases from V and 1 base from J, leaving 13 bases between. The CDR3 here is CASSFIFDRSYEQYF. Here the CDR3 DNA reads TGTGCCAGCAGCTTTATTTTCGACAGATCCTACGAGCAGTACTTC.

The rearrangement joins TRBV4-1 to TRBJ2-1, with TRBD1 matching over 8 bases. V shed 2 bases, J shed 5 bases, and the junction held 5 bases outside the gene matches. The germline CDR1 and CDR2 sequences are MGHRA and YSYEKL. The CDR3 runs to 15 residues. The CDR3 reads CASSQIGQGNNEQFF. The CDR3 nucleotides read TGCGCCAGCAGCCAAATTGGACAGGGCAACAATGAGCAGTTCTTC.

This chain joins TRBV19 and TRBJ2-1; D ambiguous. The CDR3 totals 16 residues. The germline CDR1 and CDR2 sequences are LNHDA and SQIVND (reference sequence). The ends were cut back, 3 bases at V and 0 bases at J, with 12 bases in the middle. Written as DNA, the CDR3 is TGTGCCAGTAGTATCGCGAGGTGGAGCTCCTACAATGAGCAGTTCTTC. It encodes CASSIARWSSYNEQFF.